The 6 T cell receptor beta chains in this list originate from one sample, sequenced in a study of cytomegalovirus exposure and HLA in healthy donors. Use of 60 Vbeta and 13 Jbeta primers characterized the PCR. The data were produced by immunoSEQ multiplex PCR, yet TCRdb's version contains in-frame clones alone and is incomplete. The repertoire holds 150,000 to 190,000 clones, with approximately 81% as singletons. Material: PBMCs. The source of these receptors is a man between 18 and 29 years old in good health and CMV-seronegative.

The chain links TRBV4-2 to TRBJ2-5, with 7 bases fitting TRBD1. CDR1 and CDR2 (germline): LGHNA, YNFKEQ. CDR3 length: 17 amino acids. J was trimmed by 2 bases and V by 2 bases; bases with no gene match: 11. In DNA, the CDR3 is TGTGCCAGCAGCCAAACAAGCGTGACAGGGCCGCAAGAGACCCAGTACTTC. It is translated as CASSQTSVTGPQETQYF.

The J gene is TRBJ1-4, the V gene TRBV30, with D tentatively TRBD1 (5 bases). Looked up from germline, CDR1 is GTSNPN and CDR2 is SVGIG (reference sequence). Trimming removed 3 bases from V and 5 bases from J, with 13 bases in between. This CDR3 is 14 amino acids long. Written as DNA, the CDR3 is TGTGCCTGGAGAAACTGGGGGGGGAATGAAAAACTGTTTTTT. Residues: CAWRNWGGNEKLFF.

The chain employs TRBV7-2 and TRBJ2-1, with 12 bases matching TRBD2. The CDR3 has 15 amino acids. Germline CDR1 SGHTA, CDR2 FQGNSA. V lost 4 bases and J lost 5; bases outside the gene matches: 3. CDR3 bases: TGTGCCAGCAGCTCCAGGACTAGCGGGAACAATGAGCAGTTCTTC. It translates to CASSSRTSGNNEQFF.

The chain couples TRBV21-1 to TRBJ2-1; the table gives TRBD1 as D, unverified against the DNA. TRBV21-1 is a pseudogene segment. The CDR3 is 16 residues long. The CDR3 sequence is CASSPSTGMRCNEQFF. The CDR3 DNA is TGTGCCAGCAGCCCTTCGACAGGGATGAGGTGCAATGAGCAGTTCTTC.

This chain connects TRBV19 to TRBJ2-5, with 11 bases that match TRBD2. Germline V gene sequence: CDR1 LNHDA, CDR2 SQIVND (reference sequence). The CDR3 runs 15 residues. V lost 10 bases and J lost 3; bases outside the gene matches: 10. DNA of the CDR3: TGTGCCACCATGGGACTAGCGGAATCAGAAGAGACCCAGTACTTC. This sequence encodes CATMGLAESEETQYF.

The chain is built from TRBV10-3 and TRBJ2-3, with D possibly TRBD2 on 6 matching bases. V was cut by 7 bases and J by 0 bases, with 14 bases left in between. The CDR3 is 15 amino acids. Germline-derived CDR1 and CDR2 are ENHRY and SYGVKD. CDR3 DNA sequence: TGTGCCATCAACCCATCGGGAGACAGCACAGATACGCAGTATTTT. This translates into CAINPSGDSTDTQYF.